This is a list of T cell receptor gamma chains from one sample in a study of Vδ1+ human thymocytes. TCRdb redid clone calling on the multiplex PCR reads using CATT. The top ten hold 1.5% to 2% of the sample, which has 25,000 to 35,000 gamma-chain clones, more than 15% seen once. Input material: Vdelta1+ gamma-delta thymocytes from the thymus. The receptors were gathered from a boy younger than two who had congenital heart surgery. The CDR3 runs from the conserved cysteine through the conserved F or W. Fields, in order: V gene, clone size, J gene, CDR3 protein, CDR3 DNA. The size field is filled for only some rows; it gives once, few, many or a size class.

V gene: TRGV2; clone size: .; J gene: TRGJ1/TRGJ2; CDR3 protein: CATWDVCSRYKKLF; CDR3 DNA: TGTGCCACCTGGGACGTTTGTTCTAGGTATAAGAAACTCTTT
V gene: TRGV9; clone size: .; J gene: TRGJP1; CDR3 protein: CALWVATGWFKIF; CDR3 DNA: TGTGCCTTGTGGGTAGCTACTGGTTGGTTCAAGATATTT
V gene: TRGV9; clone size: .; J gene: TRGJ1/TRGJ2; CDR3 protein: CALWEVGDRKLF; CDR3 DNA: TGTGCCTTGTGGGAGGTGGGTGATAGGAAACTCTTT
V gene: TRGV9; clone size: .; J gene: TRGJ1/TRGJ2; CDR3 protein: CALWVPYKKLF; CDR3 DNA: TGTGCCTTGTGGGTACCTTATAAGAAACTCTTT
V gene: TRGV5; clone size: few; J gene: TRGJ1/TRGJ2; CDR3 protein: CATWDRPYYKKLF; CDR3 DNA: TGTGCCACCTGGGACAGACCGTATTATAAGAAACTCTTT
V gene: TRGV5; clone size: .; J gene: TRGJ1/TRGJ2; CDR3 protein: CATWDRYVNPKKLF; CDR3 DNA: TGTGCCACCTGGGACAGATATGTAAACCCTAAGAAACTCTTT
V gene: TRGV5; clone size: .; J gene: TRGJP1; CDR3 protein: CATWDRLAGWFKIF; CDR3 DNA: TGTGCCACCTGGGACAGGCTAGCTGGTTGGTTCAAGATATTT
V gene: TRGV4; clone size: .; J gene: TRGJ1/TRGJ2; CDR3 protein: CATWDEFFPYKKLF; CDR3 DNA: TGTGCCACCTGGGATGAGTTCTTTCCCTATAAGAAACTCTTT
V gene: TRGV9; clone size: few; J gene: TRGJ1/TRGJ2; CDR3 protein: CALWEVHLGYKKLF; CDR3 DNA: TGTGCCTTGTGGGAGGTGCATCTAGGTTATAAGAAACTCTTT
V gene: TRGV5; clone size: .; J gene: TRGJ1/TRGJ2; CDR3 protein: CATWVPRIHYKKLF; CDR3 DNA: TGTGCCACCTGGGTACCTCGAATTCATTATAAGAAACTCTTT
V gene: TRGV4; clone size: .; J gene: TRGJ1/TRGJ2; CDR3 protein: CATWDGLGYYKKLF; CDR3 DNA: TGTGCCACCTGGGATGGGCTAGGTTATTATAAGAAACTCTTT
V gene: TRGV4; clone size: .; J gene: TRGJ1/TRGJ2; CDR3 protein: CATWAPEKLF; CDR3 DNA: TGTGCCACCTGGGCCCCGGAGAAACTCTTT
V gene: TRGV5; clone size: few; J gene: TRGJ1/TRGJ2; CDR3 protein: CATWYNKKLF; CDR3 DNA: TGTGCCACCTGGTACAATAAGAAACTCTTT
V gene: TRGV3; clone size: .; J gene: TRGJ1/TRGJ2; CDR3 protein: CATWDSIFYYKKLF; CDR3 DNA: TGTGCCACCTGGGACAGTATCTTTTATTATAAGAAACTCTTT
V gene: TRGV4; clone size: few; J gene: TRGJ1/TRGJ2; CDR3 protein: CATWDGQMAKLF; CDR3 DNA: TGTGCCACCTGGGATGGCCAAATGGCGAAACTCTTT
V gene: TRGV9; clone size: few; J gene: TRGJ1/TRGJ2; CDR3 protein: CALWEVYGKLF; CDR3 DNA: TGTGCCTTGTGGGAGGTGTACGGGAAACTCTTT
V gene: TRGV2; clone size: .; J gene: TRGJ1/TRGJ2; CDR3 protein: CATWDGHYYYKKLF; CDR3 DNA: TGTGCCACCTGGGACGGCCATTATTATTATAAGAAACTCTTT
V gene: TRGV5; clone size: few; J gene: TRGJ1/TRGJ2; CDR3 protein: CATWDCQNYYKKLF; CDR3 DNA: TGTGCCACCTGGGACTGCCAGAATTATTATAAGAAACTCTTT
V gene: TRGV9; clone size: .; J gene: TRGJ1/TRGJ2; CDR3 protein: CALWEARPKKLF; CDR3 DNA: TGTGCCTTGTGGGAGGCGCGGCCTAAGAAACTCTTT
V gene: TRGV9; clone size: .; J gene: TRGJ1/TRGJ2; CDR3 protein: CALWEVKESVGFKKLF; CDR3 DNA: TGTGCCTTGTGGGAGGTGAAGGAAAGTGTAGGTTTCAAGAAACTCTTT
V gene: TRGV3; clone size: .; J gene: TRGJ1/TRGJ2; CDR3 protein: CATWDGGRYYKKLF; CDR3 DNA: TGTGCCACCTGGGACGGGGGGCGTTATTATAAGAAACTCTTT
V gene: TRGV9; clone size: .; J gene: TRGJ1/TRGJ2; CDR3 protein: CALWEVYYYKKLF; CDR3 DNA: TGTGCCTTGTGGGAGGTGTACTATTATAAGAAACTCTTT
V gene: TRGV9; clone size: few; J gene: TRGJ1/TRGJ2; CDR3 protein: CALWEVLAPNYYKKLF; CDR3 DNA: TGTGCCTTGTGGGAGGTCTTAGCCCCGAATTATTATAAGAAACTCTTT
V gene: TRGV3; clone size: .; J gene: TRGJ1/TRGJ2; CDR3 protein: CATWDFEKLF; CDR3 DNA: TGTGCCACCTGGGACTTTGAGAAACTCTTT
V gene: TRGV9; clone size: .; J gene: TRGJ1/TRGJ2; CDR3 protein: CALWEVGNYKKLF; CDR3 DNA: TGTGCCTTGTGGGAGGTGGGGAATTATAAGAAACTCTTT
V gene: TRGV4; clone size: few; J gene: TRGJ1/TRGJ2; CDR3 protein: CATWDYWYKKLF; CDR3 DNA: TGTGCCACCTGGGATTATTGGTATAAGAAACTCTTT
V gene: TRGV9; clone size: few; J gene: TRGJ1/TRGJ2; CDR3 protein: CALWETLYYKKLF; CDR3 DNA: TGTGCCTTGTGGGAGACCCTTTATTATAAGAAACTCTTT
V gene: TRGV3; clone size: .; J gene: TRGJ1/TRGJ2; CDR3 protein: CATWDRGFYYKKLF; CDR3 DNA: TGTGCCACCTGGGACAGGGGATTTTATTATAAGAAACTCTTT
V gene: TRGV9; clone size: medium-sized; J gene: TRGJP; CDR3 protein: CALWEVQELGKKIKVF; CDR3 DNA: TGTGCCTTGTGGGAGGTGCAAGAGTTGGGCAAAAAAATCAAGGTATTT
V gene: TRGV2; clone size: .; J gene: TRGJ1/TRGJ2; CDR3 protein: CATWDDLPYKKLF; CDR3 DNA: TGTGCCACCTGGGACGATTTACCATATAAGAAACTCTTT
V gene: TRGV4; clone size: few; J gene: TRGJ1/TRGJ2; CDR3 protein: CATWEGVNYKKLF; CDR3 DNA: TGTGCCACCTGGGAAGGGGTTAACTATAAGAAACTCTTT
V gene: TRGV4; clone size: .; J gene: TRGJ1/TRGJ2; CDR3 protein: CATWDGDIWHYKKLF; CDR3 DNA: TGTGCCACCTGGGATGGAGACATTTGGCATTATAAGAAACTCTTT
V gene: TRGV9; clone size: few; J gene: TRGJP1; CDR3 protein: CALWRGWFKIF; CDR3 DNA: TGTGCCTTGTGGCGAGGTTGGTTCAAGATATTT
V gene: TRGV9; clone size: few; J gene: TRGJ1/TRGJ2; CDR3 protein: CALWEVRPNYKKLF; CDR3 DNA: TGTGCCTTGTGGGAGGTGCGACCGAATTATAAGAAACTCTTT
V gene: TRGV3; clone size: few; J gene: TRGJ1/TRGJ2; CDR3 protein: CATWDRLARKLF; CDR3 DNA: TGTGCCACCTGGGACAGGCTGGCCAGGAAACTCTTT
V gene: TRGV3; clone size: .; J gene: TRGJ1/TRGJ2; CDR3 protein: CATWFAEKLF; CDR3 DNA: TGTGCCACCTGGTTCGCGGAGAAACTCTTT
V gene: TRGV4; clone size: .; J gene: TRGJ1/TRGJ2; CDR3 protein: CATWDVAYYKKLF; CDR3 DNA: TGTGCCACCTGGGATGTCGCTTATTATAAGAAACTCTTT
V gene: TRGV2; clone size: .; J gene: TRGJ1/TRGJ2; CDR3 protein: CATWDGLDYYKKLF; CDR3 DNA: TGTGCCACCTGGGACGGTTTGGATTATTATAAGAAACTCTTT
V gene: TRGV5; clone size: .; J gene: TRGJ1/TRGJ2; CDR3 protein: CATWDRRVGLYYKKLF; CDR3 DNA: TGTGCCACCTGGGACAGGCGAGTGGGCCTTTATTATAAGAAACTCTTT
V gene: TRGV9; clone size: .; J gene: TRGJ1/TRGJ2; CDR3 protein: CALWDLRYKKLF; CDR3 DNA: TGTGCCTTGTGGGATTTGAGATATAAGAAACTCTTT
V gene: TRGV5; clone size: .; J gene: TRGJ1/TRGJ2; CDR3 protein: CATWDRPLGWYKKLF; CDR3 DNA: TGTGCCACCTGGGACAGGCCGCTTGGGTGGTATAAGAAACTCTTT
V gene: TRGV9; clone size: few; J gene: TRGJ1/TRGJ2; CDR3 protein: CALWEGLNYYKKLF; CDR3 DNA: TGTGCCTTGTGGGAGGGCCTGAATTATTATAAGAAACTCTTT
V gene: TRGV9; clone size: .; J gene: TRGJ1/TRGJ2; CDR3 protein: CALWGFLYYKKLF; CDR3 DNA: TGTGCCTTGTGGGGCTTCCTTTATTATAAGAAACTCTTT
V gene: TRGV9; clone size: .; J gene: TRGJ1/TRGJ2; CDR3 protein: CALWEVQRAKRLF; CDR3 DNA: TGTGCCTTGTGGGAGGTGCAACGGGCAAAGAGACTCTTT
V gene: TRGV4; clone size: few; J gene: TRGJ1/TRGJ2; CDR3 protein: CATWDGQILLKKLF; CDR3 DNA: TGTGCCACCTGGGATGGCCAAATTCTTTTGAAGAAACTCTTT
V gene: TRGV5; clone size: medium-sized; J gene: TRGJ1/TRGJ2; CDR3 protein: CATWDRRNYKKLF; CDR3 DNA: TGTGCCACCTGGGACAGGCGTAATTATAAGAAACTCTTT
V gene: TRGV5; clone size: .; J gene: TRGJ1/TRGJ2; CDR3 protein: CATWDRLRGKLF; CDR3 DNA: TGTGCCACCTGGGACAGGCTCCGGGGGAAACTCTTT
V gene: TRGV4; clone size: .; J gene: TRGJ1/TRGJ2; CDR3 protein: CATWTGALF; CDR3 DNA: TGTGCCACCTGGACAGGAGCGCTCTTT
V gene: TRGV4; clone size: .; J gene: TRGJ1/TRGJ2; CDR3 protein: CATWDARKKLF; CDR3 DNA: TGTGCCACCTGGGACGCCAGAAAGAAACTCTTT
V gene: TRGV9; clone size: few; J gene: TRGJ1/TRGJ2; CDR3 protein: CALWGRYYKKLF; CDR3 DNA: TGTGCCTTGTGGGGACGATATTATAAGAAACTCTTT
V gene: TRGV3; clone size: .; J gene: TRGJ1/TRGJ2; CDR3 protein: CATWDMWKLF; CDR3 DNA: TGTGCCACCTGGGACATGTGGAAACTCTTT
V gene: TRGV2; clone size: .; J gene: TRGJ1/TRGJ2; CDR3 protein: CATWDGDYYYKKLF; CDR3 DNA: TGTGCCACCTGGGACGGGGATTATTATTATAAGAAACTCTTT
V gene: TRGV5; clone size: few; J gene: TRGJ1/TRGJ2; CDR3 protein: CATWDRPKKLF; CDR3 DNA: TGTGCCACCTGGGACCGCCCAAAGAAACTCTTT
V gene: TRGV9; clone size: .; J gene: TRGJ1/TRGJ2; CDR3 protein: CALVEGYKKLF; CDR3 DNA: TGTGCCTTGGTCGAGGGTTATAAGAAACTCTTT
V gene: TRGV3; clone size: .; J gene: TRGJ1/TRGJ2; CDR3 protein: CATWEEVWGESNYYKKLF; CDR3 DNA: TGTGCCACCTGGGAGGAAGTATGGGGCGAATCGAATTATTATAAGAAACTCTTT